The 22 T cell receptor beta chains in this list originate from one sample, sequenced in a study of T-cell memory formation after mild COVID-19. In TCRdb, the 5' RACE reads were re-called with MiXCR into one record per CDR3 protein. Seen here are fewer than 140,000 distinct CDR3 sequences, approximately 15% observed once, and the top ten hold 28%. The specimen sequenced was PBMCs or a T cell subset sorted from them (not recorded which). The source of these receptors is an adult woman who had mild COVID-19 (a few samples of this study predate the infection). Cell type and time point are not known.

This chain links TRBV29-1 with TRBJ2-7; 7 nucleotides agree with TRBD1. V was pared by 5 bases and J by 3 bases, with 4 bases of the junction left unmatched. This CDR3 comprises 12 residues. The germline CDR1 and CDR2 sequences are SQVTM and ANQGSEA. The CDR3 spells CSVQGQSYEQYF. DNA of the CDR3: TGCAGCGTTCAGGGACAGAGCTACGAGCAGTACTTC.

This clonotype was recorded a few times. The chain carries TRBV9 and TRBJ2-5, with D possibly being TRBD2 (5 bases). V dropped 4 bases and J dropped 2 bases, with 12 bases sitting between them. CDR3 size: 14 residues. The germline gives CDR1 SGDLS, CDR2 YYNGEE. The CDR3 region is CASSPWGAQETQYF. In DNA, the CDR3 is TGTGCCAGCAGCCCATGGGGAGCGCAAGAGACCCAGTACTTC.

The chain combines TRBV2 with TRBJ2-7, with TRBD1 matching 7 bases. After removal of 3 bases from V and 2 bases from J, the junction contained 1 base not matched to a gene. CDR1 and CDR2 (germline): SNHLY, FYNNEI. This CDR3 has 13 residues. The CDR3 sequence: CASSEGQTYEQYF. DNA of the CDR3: TGTGCCAGCAGTGAGGGACAGACCTACGAGCAGTACTTC.

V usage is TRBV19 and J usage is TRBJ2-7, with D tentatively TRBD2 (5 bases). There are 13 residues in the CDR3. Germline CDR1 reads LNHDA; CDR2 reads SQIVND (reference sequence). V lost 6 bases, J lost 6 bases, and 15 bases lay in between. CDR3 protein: CASRPPEGFEQYF. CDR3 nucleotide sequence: TGTGCCAGTAGGCCTCCCGAGGGCTTCGAGCAGTACTTC.

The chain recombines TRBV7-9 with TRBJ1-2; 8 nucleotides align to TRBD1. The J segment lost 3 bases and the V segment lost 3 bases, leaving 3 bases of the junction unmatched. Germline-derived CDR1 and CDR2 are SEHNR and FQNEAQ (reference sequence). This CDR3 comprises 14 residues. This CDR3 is CASSLTGDYYGYTF. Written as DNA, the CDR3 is TGTGCCAGCAGCTTGACAGGGGATTACTATGGCTACACCTTC.

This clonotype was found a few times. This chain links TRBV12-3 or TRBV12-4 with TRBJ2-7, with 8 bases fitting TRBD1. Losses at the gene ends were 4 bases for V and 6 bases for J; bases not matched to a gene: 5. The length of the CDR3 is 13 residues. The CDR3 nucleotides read TGTGCCAGCAGTTCTCGGACAGGGAGCGAGCAGTACTTC. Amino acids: CASSSRTGSEQYF.

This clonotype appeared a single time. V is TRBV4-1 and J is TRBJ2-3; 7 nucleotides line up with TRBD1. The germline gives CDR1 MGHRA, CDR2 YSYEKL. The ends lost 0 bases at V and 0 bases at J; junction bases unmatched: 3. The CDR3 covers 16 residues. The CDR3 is CASSQEGQPSTDTQYF. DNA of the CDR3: TGCGCCAGCAGCCAAGAGGGACAGCCTAGCACAGATACGCAGTATTTT.

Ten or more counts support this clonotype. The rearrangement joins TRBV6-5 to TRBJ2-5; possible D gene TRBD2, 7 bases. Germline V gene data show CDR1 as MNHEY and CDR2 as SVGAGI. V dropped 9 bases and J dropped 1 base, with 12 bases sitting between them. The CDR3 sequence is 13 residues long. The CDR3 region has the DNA TGTGCCAGTCGGGGGGCCCGCCAAGAGACCCAGTACTTC. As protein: CASRGARQETQYF.

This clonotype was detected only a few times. The CDR3 DNA reads TGTGCCTGGAGTAACAGGGTTTATGGTACCGGGACTACCTACAATGAGCAGTTCTTC. Translated: CAWSNRVYGTGTTYNEQFF. The chain carries TRBV30 and TRBJ2-1; a weak D match, TRBD2 (7 bases). V was cut by 2 bases and J by 2 bases, with 25 bases left in between. CDR3 length: 19 residues. Germline V gene lookup returns CDR1 GTSNPN and CDR2 SVGIG (reference sequence).

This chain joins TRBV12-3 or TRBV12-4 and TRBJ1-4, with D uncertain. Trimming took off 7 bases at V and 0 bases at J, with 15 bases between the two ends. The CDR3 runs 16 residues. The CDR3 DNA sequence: TGTGCCAGCAACGAAGGACTTCTAGCAACTAATGAAAAACTGTTTTTT. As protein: CASNEGLLATNEKLFF.

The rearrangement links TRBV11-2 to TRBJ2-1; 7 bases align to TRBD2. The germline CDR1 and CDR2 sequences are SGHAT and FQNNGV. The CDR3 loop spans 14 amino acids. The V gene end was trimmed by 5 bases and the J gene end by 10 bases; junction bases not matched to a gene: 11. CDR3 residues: CASSLLAGAKEQFF. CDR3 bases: TGTGCCAGCAGCCTTTTGGCGGGAGCTAAGGAGCAGTTCTTC.

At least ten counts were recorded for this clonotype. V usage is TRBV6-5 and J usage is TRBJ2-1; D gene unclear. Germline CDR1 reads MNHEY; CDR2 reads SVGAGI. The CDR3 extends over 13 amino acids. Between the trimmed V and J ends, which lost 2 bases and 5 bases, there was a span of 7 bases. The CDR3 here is CASSYSQNNEQFF. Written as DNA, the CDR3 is TGTGCCAGCAGTTACAGTCAGAACAATGAGCAGTTCTTC.

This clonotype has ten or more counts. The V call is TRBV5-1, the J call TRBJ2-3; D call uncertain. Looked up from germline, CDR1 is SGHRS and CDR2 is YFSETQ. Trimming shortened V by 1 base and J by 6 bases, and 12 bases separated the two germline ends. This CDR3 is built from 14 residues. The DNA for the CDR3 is TGCGCCAGCAGCTTGACTGGGCAGCTCGATACGCAGTATTTT. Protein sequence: CASSLTGQLDTQYF.

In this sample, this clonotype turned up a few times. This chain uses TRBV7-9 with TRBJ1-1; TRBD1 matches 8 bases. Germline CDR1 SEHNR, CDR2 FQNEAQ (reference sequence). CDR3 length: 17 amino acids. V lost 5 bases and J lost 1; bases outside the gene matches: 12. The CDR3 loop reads CASSPPRTGPPNTEAFF. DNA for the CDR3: TGTGCCAGCAGCCCTCCACGGACAGGGCCTCCGAACACTGAAGCTTTCTTT.

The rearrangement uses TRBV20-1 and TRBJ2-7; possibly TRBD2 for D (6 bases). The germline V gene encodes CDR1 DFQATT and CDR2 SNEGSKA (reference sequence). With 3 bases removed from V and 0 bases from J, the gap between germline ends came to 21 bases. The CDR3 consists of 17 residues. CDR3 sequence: CSASHRDSTPSSYEQYF. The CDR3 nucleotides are TGCAGTGCTAGCCACCGGGACTCCACACCTAGCTCCTACGAGCAGTACTTC.

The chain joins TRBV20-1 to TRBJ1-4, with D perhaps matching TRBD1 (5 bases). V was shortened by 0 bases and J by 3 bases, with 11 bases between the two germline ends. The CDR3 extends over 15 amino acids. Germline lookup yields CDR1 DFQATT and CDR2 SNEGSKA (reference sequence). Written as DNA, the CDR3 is TGCAGTGCTAGAGATCAGGGCTGGGCTAATGAAAAACTGTTTTTT. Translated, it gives CSARDQGWANEKLFF.

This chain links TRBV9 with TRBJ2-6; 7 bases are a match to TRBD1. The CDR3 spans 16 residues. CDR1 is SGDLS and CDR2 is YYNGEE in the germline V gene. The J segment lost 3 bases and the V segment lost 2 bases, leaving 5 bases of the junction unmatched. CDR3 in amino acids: CASSVLTGFGANVLTF. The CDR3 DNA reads TGTGCCAGCAGCGTCCTGACAGGGTTTGGGGCCAACGTCCTGACTTTC.

CDR3: CASSHSDGMNTEAFF. The CDR3, as DNA: TGCGCCAGCAGCCATTCGGACGGGATGAACACTGAAGCTTTCTTT. V usage is TRBV4-3 and J usage is TRBJ1-1; D is undetermined. Germline V gene data show CDR1 as LGHNA and CDR2 as YSLEER. CDR3 length equals 15 residues. Trimming pared 3 bases from V and 0 bases from J, leaving 11 bases between.

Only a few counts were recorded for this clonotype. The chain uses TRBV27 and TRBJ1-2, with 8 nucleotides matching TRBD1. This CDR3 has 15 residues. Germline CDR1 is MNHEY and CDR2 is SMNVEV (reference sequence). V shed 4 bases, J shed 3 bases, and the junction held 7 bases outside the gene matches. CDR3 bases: TGTGCCAGCAGTTCCTCGACAGGGGTGTACTATGGCTACACCTTC. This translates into CASSSSTGVYYGYTF.

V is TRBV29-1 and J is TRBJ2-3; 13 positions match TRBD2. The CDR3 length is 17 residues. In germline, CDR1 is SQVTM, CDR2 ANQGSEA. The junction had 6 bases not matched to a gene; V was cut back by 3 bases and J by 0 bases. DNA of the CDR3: TGCAGCGTTGATGGACTAGCGGGAGACAAAAGCACAGATACGCAGTATTTT. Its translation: CSVDGLAGDKSTDTQYF.

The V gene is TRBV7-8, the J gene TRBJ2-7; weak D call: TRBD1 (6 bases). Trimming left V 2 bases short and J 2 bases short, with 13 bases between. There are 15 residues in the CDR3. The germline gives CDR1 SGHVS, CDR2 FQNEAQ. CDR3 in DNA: TGTGCCAGCAGCTTAACAGGGTATGGGGCCTACGAGCAGTACTTC. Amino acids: CASSLTGYGAYEQYF.

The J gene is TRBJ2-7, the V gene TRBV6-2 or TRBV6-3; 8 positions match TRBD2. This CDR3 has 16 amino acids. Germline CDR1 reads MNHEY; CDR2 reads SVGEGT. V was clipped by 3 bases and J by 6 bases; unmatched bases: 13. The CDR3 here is CASSYLLAVEICEQYF. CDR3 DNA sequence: TGTGCCAGCAGTTATCTACTAGCGGTTGAAATCTGCGAGCAGTACTTC.